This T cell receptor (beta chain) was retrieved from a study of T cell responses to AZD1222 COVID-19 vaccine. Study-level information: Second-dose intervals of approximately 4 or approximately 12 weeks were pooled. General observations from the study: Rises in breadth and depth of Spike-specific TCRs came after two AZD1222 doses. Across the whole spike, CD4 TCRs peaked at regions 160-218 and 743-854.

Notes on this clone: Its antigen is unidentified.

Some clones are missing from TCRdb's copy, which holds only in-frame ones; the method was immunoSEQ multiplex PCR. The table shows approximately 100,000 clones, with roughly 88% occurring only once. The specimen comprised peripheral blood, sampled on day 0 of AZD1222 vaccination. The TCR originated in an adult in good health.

The CDR3 sequence: CASSPGSSHLQETQYF. CDR3 DNA: TGTGCCAGCTCACCGGGCTCTTCCCATCTCCAAGAGACCCAGTACTTC. The rearrangement links TRBV18 to TRBJ2-5, with unresolved D. Per the germline V gene, CDR1 is KGHSH and CDR2 is LQKENI. The germline V and J ends were trimmed by 3 bases and 1 base, with 15 bases remaining between them. The length of the CDR3 is 16 residues.